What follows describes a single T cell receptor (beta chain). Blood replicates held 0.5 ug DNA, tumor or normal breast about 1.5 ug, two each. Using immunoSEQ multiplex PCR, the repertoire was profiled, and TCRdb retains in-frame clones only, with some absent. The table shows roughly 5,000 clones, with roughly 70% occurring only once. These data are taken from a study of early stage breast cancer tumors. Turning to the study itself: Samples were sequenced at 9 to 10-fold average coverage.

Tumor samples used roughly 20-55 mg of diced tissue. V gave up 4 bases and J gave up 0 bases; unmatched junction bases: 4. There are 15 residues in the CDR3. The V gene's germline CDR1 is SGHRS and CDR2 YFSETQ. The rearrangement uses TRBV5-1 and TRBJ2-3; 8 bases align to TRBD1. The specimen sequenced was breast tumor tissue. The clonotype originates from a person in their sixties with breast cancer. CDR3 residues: CASSRQGSSTDTQYF. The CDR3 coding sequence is TGCGCCAGCAGCCGACAGGGGTCTAGCACAGATACGCAGTATTTT.